In its sample, the clone carrying this T cell receptor (beta chain) was seen once. Its target is not known. This CDR3 has 16 residues. V shed 0 bases and J 2 bases; nucleotides not matched to a gene: 5. CDR1 is KGHSH, CDR2 LQKENI, per germline. The data stem from a study of radiation and T cells in renal cell carcinoma. Study information: Nephrectomy followed 15 Gy stereotactic body radiation by 4 weeks. Study conclusions and caveats: Pretreatment tumor biopsies were lacking, so baseline clonotypes are unknown. Top tumor clonotypes rose in blood 2 weeks post-radiation, then contracted.

Time point denoted: baseline pretreatment blood. Treatment reported: 15 Gy SBRT to primary tumor, nephrectomy 4 weeks later. TCRdb keeps only in-frame clones here, not all; method: immunoSEQ multiplex PCR. The sample yields 95,000 or so clones, 80% to 90% seen once. The receptor comes from a man in his fifties or sixties with renal cell carcinoma. The material was blood, obtained from a patient whose treatment included radiotherapy and nephrectomy. This rearrangement joins TRBV18 to TRBJ1-2; 8 positions match TRBD1. CDR3 amino acids: CASSPPRTGSNYGYTF. The DNA of the CDR3 is TGTGCCAGCTCACCACCTCGGACAGGGTCCAACTATGGCTACACCTTC.